The clone carrying this TCR beta chain showed up just a few times. TCRdb's copy holds only in-frame clones and misses some; the assay was immunoSEQ multiplex PCR. The sample has fewer than 450,000 clones, approximately 91% seen once; the top ten hold 2% to 2.5%. This sample was included in a study of blood T cell repertoires in COVID-19. Across the whole study: PBMCs, B-cell-depleted T cells, or T cells provided the cDNA or gDNA that made up the material.

The CDR3 has 14 amino acids. Trimming removed 10 bases from V and 9 bases from J, with 19 bases in between. From germline, CDR1 is SNHLY and CDR2 FYNNEI. The sequencing sample was made of PBMCs or T cells enriched from blood (not recorded which). The chain couples TRBV2 to TRBJ1-6, with a weak D call TRBD1 (6 bases). This sequence was found in a woman between 35 and 50 years old with acute COVID-19. Here the CDR3 reads CATTGAGGSSPLHF. The CDR3 coding sequence is TGTGCCACCACGGGGGCAGGCGGGAGTTCACCCCTCCACTTT. Together with reference TRBV2 and TRBJ1-6, the CDR3 gives the full variable domain: EPEVTQTPSHQVTQMGQEVILRCVPISNHLYFYWYRQILGQKVEFLVSFYNNEISEKSEIFDDQFSVERPDGSNFTLKIRSTKLEDSAMYFCATTGAGGSSPLHFGNGTRLTVT.